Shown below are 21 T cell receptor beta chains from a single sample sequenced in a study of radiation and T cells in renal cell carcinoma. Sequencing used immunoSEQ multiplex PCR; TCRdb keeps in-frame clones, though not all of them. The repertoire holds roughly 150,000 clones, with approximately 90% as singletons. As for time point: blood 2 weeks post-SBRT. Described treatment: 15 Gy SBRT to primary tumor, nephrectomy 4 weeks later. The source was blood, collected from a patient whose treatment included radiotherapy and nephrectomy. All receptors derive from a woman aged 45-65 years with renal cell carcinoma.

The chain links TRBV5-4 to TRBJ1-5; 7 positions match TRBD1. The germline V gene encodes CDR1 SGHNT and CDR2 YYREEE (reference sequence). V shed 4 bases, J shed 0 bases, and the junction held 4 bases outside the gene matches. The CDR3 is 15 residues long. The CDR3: CASSHTGDSNQPQHF. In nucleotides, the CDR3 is TGTGCCAGCAGCCATACAGGGGATAGCAATCAGCCCCAGCATTTT. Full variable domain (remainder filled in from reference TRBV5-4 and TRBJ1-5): ETGVTQSPTHLIKTRGQQVTLRCSSQSGHNTVSWYQQALGQGPQFIFQYYREEENGRGNFPPRFSGLQFPNYSSELNVNALELDDSALYLCASSHTGDSNQPQHFGDGTRLSIL.

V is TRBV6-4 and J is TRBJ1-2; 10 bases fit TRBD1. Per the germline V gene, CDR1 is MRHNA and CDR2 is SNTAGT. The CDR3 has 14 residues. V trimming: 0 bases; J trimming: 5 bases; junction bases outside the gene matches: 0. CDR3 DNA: TGTGCCAGCAGTGACTCGGGACAGGGGTATGGCTACACCTTC. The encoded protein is CASSDSGQGYGYTF.

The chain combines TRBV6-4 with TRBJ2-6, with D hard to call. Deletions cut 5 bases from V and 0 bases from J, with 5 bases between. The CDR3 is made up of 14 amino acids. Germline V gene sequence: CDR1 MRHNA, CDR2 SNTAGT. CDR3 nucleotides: TGTGCCAGCAGTAGTGTCTCTGGGGCCAACGTCCTGACTTTC. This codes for CASSSVSGANVLTF.

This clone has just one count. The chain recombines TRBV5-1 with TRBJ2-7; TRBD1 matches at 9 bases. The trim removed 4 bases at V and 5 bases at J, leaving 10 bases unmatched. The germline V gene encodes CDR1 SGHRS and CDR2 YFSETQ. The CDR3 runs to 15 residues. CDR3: CASSPGGTGYHEQYF. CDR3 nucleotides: TGCGCCAGCAGCCCCGGCGGGACAGGGTACCACGAGCAGTACTTC. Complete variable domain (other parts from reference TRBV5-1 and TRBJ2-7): KAGVTQTPRYLIKTRGQQVTLSCSPISGHRSVSWYQQTPGQGLQFLFEYFSETQRNKGNFPGRFSGRQFSNSRSEMNVSTLELGDSALYLCASSPGGTGYHEQYFGPGTRLTVT.

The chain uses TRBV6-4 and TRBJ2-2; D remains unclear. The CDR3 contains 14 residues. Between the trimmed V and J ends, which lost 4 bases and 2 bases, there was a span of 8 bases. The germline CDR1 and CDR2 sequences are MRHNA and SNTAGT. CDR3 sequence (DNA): TGTGCCAGCAGTGTTCGATCCAACACCGGGGAGCTGTTTTTT. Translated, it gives CASSVRSNTGELFF.

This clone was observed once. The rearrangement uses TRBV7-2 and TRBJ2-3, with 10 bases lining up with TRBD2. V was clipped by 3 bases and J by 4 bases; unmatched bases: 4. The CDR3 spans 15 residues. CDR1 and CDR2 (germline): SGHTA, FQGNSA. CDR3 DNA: TGTGCCAGCAGCTTCTCTAGCGGGGGCGCAGATACGCAGTATTTT. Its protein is CASSFSSGGADTQYF.

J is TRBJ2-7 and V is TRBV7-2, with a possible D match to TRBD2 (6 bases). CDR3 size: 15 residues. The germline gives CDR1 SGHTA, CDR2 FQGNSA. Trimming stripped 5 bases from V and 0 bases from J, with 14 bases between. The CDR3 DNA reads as TGTGCCAGCAGCCCGTCCGGGGGTTTCTCCTACGAGCAGTACTTC. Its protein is CASSPSGGFSYEQYF. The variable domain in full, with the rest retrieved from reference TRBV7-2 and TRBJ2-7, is GAGVSQSPSNKVTEKGKDVELRCDPISGHTALYWYRQSLGQGLEFLIYFQGNSAPDKSGLPSDRFSAERTGGSVSTLTIQRTQQEDSAVYLCASSPSGGFSYEQYFGPGTRLTVT.

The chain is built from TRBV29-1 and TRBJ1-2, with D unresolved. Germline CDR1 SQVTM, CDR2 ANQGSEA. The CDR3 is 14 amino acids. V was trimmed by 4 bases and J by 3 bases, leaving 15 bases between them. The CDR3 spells CSVVGSVTDYGYTF. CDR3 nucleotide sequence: TGCAGCGTTGTTGGTTCGGTGACGGACTATGGCTACACCTTC.

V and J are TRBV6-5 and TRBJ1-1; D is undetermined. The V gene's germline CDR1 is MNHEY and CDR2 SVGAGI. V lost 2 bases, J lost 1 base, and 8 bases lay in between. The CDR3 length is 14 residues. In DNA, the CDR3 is TGTGCCAGCAGTTACACGGGAACGAACACTGAAGCTTTCTTT. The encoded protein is CASSYTGTNTEAFF.

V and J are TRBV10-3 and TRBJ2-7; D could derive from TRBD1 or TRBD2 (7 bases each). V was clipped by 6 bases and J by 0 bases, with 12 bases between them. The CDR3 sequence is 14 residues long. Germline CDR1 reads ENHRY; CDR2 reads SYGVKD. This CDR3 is CAISDREGSYEQYF. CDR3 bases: TGTGCCATCAGCGACAGGGAGGGCTCCTACGAGCAGTACTTC.

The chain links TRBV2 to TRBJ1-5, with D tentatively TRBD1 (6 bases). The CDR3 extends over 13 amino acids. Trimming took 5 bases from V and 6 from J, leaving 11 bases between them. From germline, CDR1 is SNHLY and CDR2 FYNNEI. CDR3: CASSTGLGQPQHF. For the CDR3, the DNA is TGTGCCAGCAGTACAGGGTTGGGTCAGCCCCAGCATTTT. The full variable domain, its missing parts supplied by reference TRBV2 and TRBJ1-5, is EPEVTQTPSHQVTQMGQEVILRCVPISNHLYFYWYRQILGQKVEFLVSFYNNEISEKSEIFDDQFSVERPDGSNFTLKIRSTKLEDSAMYFCASSTGLGQPQHFGDGTRLSIL.

The DNA of the CDR3 is TGTGCCAGCAGTTACTCCACAGGGTTAAACTATGGCTACACCTTC. Its protein product is CASSYSTGLNYGYTF. The chain joins TRBV6-5 to TRBJ1-2, with D tentatively TRBD1 (6 bases). Germline values: CDR1 MNHEY, CDR2 SVGAGI. V lost 0 bases and J 2 bases, leaving 10 bases between the germline ends. This CDR3 contains 15 residues.

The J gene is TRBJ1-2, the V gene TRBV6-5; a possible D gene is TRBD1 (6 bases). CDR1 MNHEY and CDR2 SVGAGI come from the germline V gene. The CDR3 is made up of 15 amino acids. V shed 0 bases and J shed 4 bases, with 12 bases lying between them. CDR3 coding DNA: TGTGCCAGCAGTTACTCGGGCGGGGGCGTCTATGGCTACACCTTC. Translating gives CASSYSGGGVYGYTF.

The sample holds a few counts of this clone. The CDR3, as DNA: TGTGCCAGCAGTGGGTACACTGAAGCTTTCTTT. It translates to CASSGYTEAFF. This chain joins TRBV2 and TRBJ1-1; D gene ambiguous. V was clipped by 4 bases and J by 3 bases, with 3 bases between them. The V gene's germline CDR1 is SNHLY and CDR2 FYNNEI. CDR3 length: 11 residues. The whole variable domain, filled in from reference TRBV2 and TRBJ1-1, reads EPEVTQTPSHQVTQMGQEVILRCVPISNHLYFYWYRQILGQKVEFLVSFYNNEISEKSEIFDDQFSVERPDGSNFTLKIRSTKLEDSAMYFCASSGYTEAFFGQGTRLTVV.

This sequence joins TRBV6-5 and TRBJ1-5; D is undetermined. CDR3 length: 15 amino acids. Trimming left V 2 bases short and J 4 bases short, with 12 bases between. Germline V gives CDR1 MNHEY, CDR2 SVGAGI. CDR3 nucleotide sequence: TGTGCCAGCAGTTACGGGAGACACCCGAATCAGCCCCAGCATTTT. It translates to CASSYGRHPNQPQHF.

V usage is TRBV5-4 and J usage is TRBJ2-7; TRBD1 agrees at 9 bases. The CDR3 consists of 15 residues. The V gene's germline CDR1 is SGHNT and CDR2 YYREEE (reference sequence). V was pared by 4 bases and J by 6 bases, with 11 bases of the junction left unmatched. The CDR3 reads CASSARTGELREQYF. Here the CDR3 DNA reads TGTGCCAGCAGCGCCAGGACAGGGGAACTACGCGAGCAGTACTTC.

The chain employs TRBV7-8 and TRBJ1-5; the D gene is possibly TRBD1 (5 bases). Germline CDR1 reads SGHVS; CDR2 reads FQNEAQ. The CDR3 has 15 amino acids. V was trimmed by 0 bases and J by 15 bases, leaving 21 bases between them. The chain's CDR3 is CASSLASGSLAQLHF. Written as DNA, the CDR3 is TGTGCCAGCAGCTTAGCCTCAGGGTCCCTAGCCCAGTTGCATTTT.

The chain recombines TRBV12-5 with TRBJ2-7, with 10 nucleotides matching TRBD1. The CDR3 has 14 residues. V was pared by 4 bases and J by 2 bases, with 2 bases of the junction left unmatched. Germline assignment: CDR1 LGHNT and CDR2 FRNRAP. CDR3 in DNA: TGTGCTAGTGGTTGGGGACAGGGGACCTACGAGCAGTACTTC. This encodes CASGWGQGTYEQYF.

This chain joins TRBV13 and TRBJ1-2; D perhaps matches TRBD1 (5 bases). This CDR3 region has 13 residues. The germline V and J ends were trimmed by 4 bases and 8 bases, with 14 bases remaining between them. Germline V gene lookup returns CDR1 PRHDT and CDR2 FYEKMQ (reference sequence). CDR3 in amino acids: CASSSSGTTGYTF. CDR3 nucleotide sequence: TGTGCCAGCAGCTCTTCCGGGACTACGGGCTACACCTTC.

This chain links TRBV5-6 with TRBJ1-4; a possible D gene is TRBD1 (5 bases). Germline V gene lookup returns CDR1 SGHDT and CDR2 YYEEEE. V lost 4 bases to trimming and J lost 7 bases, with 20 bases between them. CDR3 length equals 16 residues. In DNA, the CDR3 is TGTGCCAGCAGCCCATATGACAGCTTCGGTAGTGAAAAACTGTTTTTT. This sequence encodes CASSPYDSFGSEKLFF.

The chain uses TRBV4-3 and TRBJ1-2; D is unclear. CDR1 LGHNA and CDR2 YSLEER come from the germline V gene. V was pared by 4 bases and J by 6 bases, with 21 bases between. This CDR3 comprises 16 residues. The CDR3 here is CASSLNTPGLGDGYTF. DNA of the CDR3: TGCGCCAGCAGCCTGAATACTCCGGGCCTCGGGGATGGCTACACCTTC.